This entry concerns a single T cell receptor (beta chain). Its antigen remains unidentified. The CDR3 totals 15 residues. Trimming shortened V by 0 bases and J by 4 bases, and 12 bases separated the two germline ends. From germline, CDR1 is MNHEY and CDR2 SVGAGI. Profiling relied on immunoSEQ multiplex PCR, and the TCRdb table lists in-frame clones only, not all of them. The sample contains about 2,500 clones, around four fifths of which appear only once. The sample comes from a study of brain metastases from non-small cell lung cancer. Study-level points and caveats: Compared with their matched primary tumors, about 64% of brain metastases showed expanded T-cell clones. Brain metastases had lower T-cell infiltration than primary tumors. TCR repertoires overlapped largely between brain metastases and matched primaries.

What was sequenced was primary lung tumor tissue. The genes are TRBV6-5 and TRBJ1-2; D is uncertain. This receptor was identified in a donor over 35 with non-small cell lung cancer. CDR3: CASSYSSRTLYGYTF. CDR3 in DNA: TGTGCCAGCAGTTACTCTAGCCGGACTCTCTATGGCTACACCTTC.